Shown below are 21 T cell receptor beta chains from a single sample sequenced in a study of T cells after yellow fever vaccination. TCRdb re-called the 5' RACE reads through MiXCR, storing one row per CDR3 protein. Of 450,000 to 550,000 distinct CDR3 sequences listed, roughly 19% were seen once; the top ten hold 14%. Sequencing was performed on PBMCs, taken 15 days after the yellow fever booster vaccination. The source is a man younger than 45 who received the YFV17D yellow fever vaccine.

Ten or more counts support this clonotype. The V and J genes are TRBV7-2 and TRBJ2-3; D is unresolved. Trimming left V 4 bases short and J 4 bases short, with 9 bases between. CDR3 length: 13 amino acids. Germline CDR1 SGHTA, CDR2 FQGNSA. The DNA for the CDR3 is TGTGCCAGCAGCTCACCCCCACCAGATACGCAGTATTTT. Translation gives CASSSPPPDTQYF.

This clonotype was counted a few times. The J gene is TRBJ2-1, the V gene TRBV12-3 or TRBV12-4; no reliable D call. The CDR3 spans 11 residues. Between the trimmed V and J ends, which lost 4 bases and 8 bases, there was a span of 6 bases. CDR3 DNA sequence: TGTGCCAGCAGTTCAGTCGATGAGCAGTTCTTC. This sequence encodes CASSSVDEQFF.

The chain couples TRBV7-2 to TRBJ1-1; 9 nucleotides agree with TRBD1. The germline CDR1 and CDR2 sequences are SGHTA and FQGNSA. The CDR3 spans 13 residues. Unmatched junction bases numbered 2, after V lost 6 bases and J lost 3 bases. In nucleotides, the CDR3 is TGTGCCAGCAGGGGACAGGGCTACACTGAAGCTTTCTTT. This sequence encodes CASRGQGYTEAFF.

This clonotype has more than one count but fewer than ten. The chain joins TRBV7-2 to TRBJ2-3; D is undetermined. This CDR3 is 13 amino acids long. Trimming cost V 3 bases and J 5 bases, with 9 bases left between them. Germline CDR1 and CDR2: SGHTA and FQGNSA. CDR3 DNA: TGTGCCAGCAGCTTTTCCTTCGGAGATACGCAGTATTTT. This translates into CASSFSFGDTQYF.

This chain joins TRBV11-2 and TRBJ1-1; D perhaps matches TRBD1 (5 bases). CDR3 length: 15 amino acids. From germline, CDR1 is SGHAT and CDR2 FQNNGV. V was cut by 3 bases and J by 1 base, with 12 bases left in between. The CDR3 reads CASSLRQTTNTEAFF. CDR3 coding DNA: TGTGCCAGCAGCTTGAGACAGACGACGAACACTGAAGCTTTCTTT.

This chain connects TRBV29-1 to TRBJ2-2; D call uncertain. This CDR3 contains 10 residues. Trimming left V 4 bases short and J 10 bases short, with 7 bases between. Germline CDR1 is SQVTM and CDR2 is ANQGSEA. The CDR3 DNA is TGCAGCGTTGGCGAAAAGGAGCTGTTTTTT. Translation: CSVGEKELFF.

A few counts support this clonotype. The chain couples TRBV7-2 to TRBJ2-1, with D tentatively TRBD2 (5 bases). The length of the CDR3 is 12 residues. The V gene's germline CDR1 is SGHTA and CDR2 FQGNSA. The V end was cut by 8 bases, the J end by 9 bases, with 14 bases between. As DNA, the CDR3 is TGTGCCAGCGCCCTCTACGGAGGTGAGCAGTTCTTC. Its translation: CASALYGGEQFF. The variable domain in full, completed from reference TRBV7-2 and TRBJ2-1, reads GAGVSQSPSNKVTEKGKDVELRCDPISGHTALYWYRQSLGQGLEFLIYFQGNSAPDKSGLPSDRFSAERTGGSVSTLTIQRTQQEDSAVYLCASALYGGEQFFGPGTRLTVL.

There are a few counts of this clonotype. The rearrangement links TRBV7-2 to TRBJ2-3, with D uncertain. CDR1 is SGHTA and CDR2 is FQGNSA in the germline V gene. The V end lost 10 bases, the J end lost 10 bases, and 21 bases lay between the germline ends. The CDR3 is made up of 13 amino acids. CDR3 sequence reads: CANQDPAVPAQYF. The CDR3 DNA reads as TGTGCCAACCAAGACCCCGCCGTACCCGCGCAGTATTTT.

The genes are TRBV27 and TRBJ2-7; D unresolved. The CDR3 runs to 15 residues. V was pared by 3 bases and J by 2 bases, with 14 bases between. Looked up from germline, CDR1 is MNHEY and CDR2 is SMNVEV (reference sequence). CDR3 residues: CASSFRPAITYEQYF. The CDR3 DNA follows: TGTGCCAGCAGTTTTCGGCCAGCTATTACCTACGAGCAGTACTTC.

This clonotype was found many times. The chain recombines TRBV14 with TRBJ2-5, with D unclear. In germline, CDR1 is SGHDN, CDR2 FVKESK. The CDR3 totals 13 residues. V lost 5 bases and J lost 5, with 12 bases in between. CDR3 amino acids: CASSYARAETQYF. The CDR3 bases are TGTGCCAGCAGCTACGCAAGGGCCGAGACCCAGTACTTC.

This clonotype occurred a few times. V is TRBV29-1 and J is TRBJ1-1, with 9 bases identical to TRBD1. The V gene's germline CDR1 is SQVTM and CDR2 ANQGSEA. The J segment lost 4 bases and the V segment lost 3 bases, leaving 3 bases of the junction unmatched. This CDR3 has 13 residues. CDR3 loop: CSVDTGGVTEAFF. CDR3 nucleotide sequence: TGCAGCGTTGACACAGGGGGCGTCACTGAAGCTTTCTTT.

The rearrangement joins TRBV29-1 to TRBJ2-1; D uncertain. CDR3 length: 13 residues. In germline, CDR1 is SQVTM, CDR2 ANQGSEA. The V end was cut by 6 bases, the J end by 4 bases, with 13 bases between. CDR3 sequence reads: CSVPYTGYNEQFF. DNA for the CDR3: TGCAGCGTGCCTTACACTGGTTACAATGAGCAGTTCTTC.

This clonotype came up a few times. The V and J genes are TRBV12-3 or TRBV12-4 and TRBJ2-2; the D gene is possibly TRBD1 (5 bases). V lost 7 bases and J lost 2, with 11 bases in between. The CDR3 has 14 residues. The CDR3, as DNA: TGTGCCAGCACCAGGGATTCAAACACCGGGGAGCTGTTTTTT. It encodes CASTRDSNTGELFF.

J is TRBJ2-2 and V is TRBV12-3 or TRBV12-4; tentative D call: TRBD2 (6 bases). The length of the CDR3 is 15 residues. Trimming cost V 5 bases and J 4 bases, with 14 bases left between them. This CDR3 is CASSPVGGGTGELFF. The CDR3 coding sequence is TGTGCCAGCAGTCCAGTGGGGGGAGGCACCGGGGAGCTGTTTTTT.

This clonotype was found a few times. The chain's CDR3 is CASSFMETQYF. CDR3 nucleotide sequence: TGTGCCAGCAGCTTTATGGAGACCCAGTACTTC. The chain joins TRBV7-2 to TRBJ2-5; D is unresolved. The V gene lost 3 bases and the J gene lost 5 bases, with 4 bases spanning the gap. The CDR3 has 11 residues. Germline V gene sequence: CDR1 SGHTA, CDR2 FQGNSA.

This clonotype has at least ten counts. The genes are TRBV25-1 and TRBJ1-3; perhaps TRBD1 as D (6 bases). Germline CDR1 is MGHDK and CDR2 is SYGVNS. Trimming removed 4 bases at V and 11 bases at J, with 6 bases between. The CDR3 consists of 10 residues. CDR3 loop: CASSGQAIYF. Written as DNA, the CDR3 is TGTGCCAGCAGTGGACAGGCCATATATTTT. Using reference TRBV25-1 and TRBJ1-3 for the parts outside the CDR3, the full variable domain is EADIYQTPRYLVIGTGKKITLECSQTMGHDKMYWYQQDPGMELHLIHYSYGVNSTEKGDLSSESTVSRIRTEHFPLTLESARPSHTSQYLCASSGQAIYFGEGSWLTVV.

The rearrangement joins TRBV10-3 to TRBJ2-2; 10 bases map to TRBD2. The CDR3 covers 16 residues. The V and J ends lost 0 bases and 4 bases, in that order; junction bases with no gene match: 2. Per germline, CDR1 ENHRY and CDR2 SYGVKD. In DNA, the CDR3 is TGTGCCATCAGTGAGTCAAGCGGGAGGGGCACCGGGGAGCTGTTTTTT. It is translated as CAISESSGRGTGELFF.

This clonotype was observed a handful of times. This chain links TRBV20-1 with TRBJ1-4; a weak D match, TRBD1 (5 bases). Trimming took 0 bases from V and 4 from J, leaving 15 bases between them. There are 16 residues in the CDR3. Germline CDR1 is DFQATT and CDR2 is SNEGSKA (reference sequence). For the CDR3, the DNA is TGCAGTGCTAGAGATCTCCCAGGGCGGGATAATGAAAAACTGTTTTTT. Translating gives CSARDLPGRDNEKLFF.

The chain is built from TRBV2 and TRBJ1-4, with D hard to call. The V and J ends lost 7 bases and 8 bases respectively, with 8 bases between them. The CDR3 is 11 amino acids. The germline V gene encodes CDR1 SNHLY and CDR2 FYNNEI. CDR3 loop: CASMLNEKLFF. CDR3 DNA: TGTGCCAGCATGTTAAACGAAAAACTGTTTTTT.

V gene TRBV15 combines with J gene TRBJ2-3, with TRBD2 matching over 8 bases. CDR3 length: 17 residues. Germline values: CDR1 LNHNV, CDR2 YYDKDF (reference sequence). V lost 1 base to trimming and J lost 5 bases; unmatched junction nucleotides: 11. In DNA, the CDR3 is TGTGCCACCAGCAGAGGGGGGACTAGTCGTCTCAGAGATACGCAGTATTTT. This sequence encodes CATSRGGTSRLRDTQYF.

V is TRBV5-1 and J is TRBJ2-1, with 8 bases lining up with TRBD2. The CDR3 is 15 residues long. The V gene end was trimmed by 8 bases and the J gene end by 13 bases; junction bases not matched to a gene: 20. CDR1 is SGHRS and CDR2 is YFSETQ in the germline V gene. CDR3 DNA sequence: TGCGCCAGTCAACTCGGTAGCGGGACTATTGGGGCCCAGTTCTTC. Its protein is CASQLGSGTIGAQFF.